This T cell receptor beta chain is from a study of cytomegalovirus exposure and HLA in healthy donors listed by TCRdb under 2017. Looking at the study overall: A later analysis indicated that the 130 or so validation repertoires were generated on the platform also employed for the 650 to 850 repertoires of the first cohort. The study aimed to test whether cataloging public T cell receptors could reveal signatures of past pathogen exposure. A separate validation cohort of 100 to 150 different subjects was used in addition to the approximately 700-subject first cohort. To predict cytomegalovirus infection status, the study brought together high-throughput TCR immunosequencing, statistical association of individual TCRs with disease status, and machine learning.

The library came from the immunoSEQ multiplex PCR assay. Concerning the study's data processing: A statistical classification framework was built for diagnosing cytomegalovirus status from the catalog of TCR beta chain sequences. TCRdb took this table from immuneACCESS and kept in-frame rearrangements with V and J called. Such tables lack part of the clones; where checked against another copy, unresolved V genes explain under half of the gap, and the rest is unexplained. V, J and clone size reflect that table, while D and trimming were determined from the DNA. The sample includes around 190,000 clones, with roughly three quarters observed a single time. Around 1.2% of the sample is in the top ten clones. Donors formed part of the validation cohort, which comprised about 130 subjects and was distinct from the first cohort of over 500 subjects. Results the study describes overall, beyond this receptor: The authors suggested that the approach could potentially be extended to other disease states and immunological phenotypes. The classifier was reported to diagnose cytomegalovirus status with high specificity and sensitivity in both the original cohort and the validation cohort. Of the cluster scores, approximately 95% were above 0 in a later analysis, which found that TCRs clustered in the first cohort also tended to co-occur in the 120 or so validation repertoires. In the study, 164 TCR beta chains were listed as associated with cytomegalovirus. In vitro tests confirmed that a few of the cytomegalovirus-associated TCR beta chains recognize cytomegalovirus antigens. All 120 or so repertoires were used to score co-occurrence in the validation cohort in a later analysis, because that analysis had no HLA typing for the cohort. Most TCR sequences were observed very rarely across donors, whereas some public TCRs were present in many individuals.

As concerns this clone: This receptor's antigen is unknown. One base away there is no much larger clone; base qualities are not given.

The CDR3 holds 13 amino acids from the cysteine to the phenylalanine. CDR3 DNA only is kept here, 39 bases in frame from base 1. The trim is 2 bases for V and 8 bases for J, with a gap of 12 bases between the germline ends. The germline V gene gives CDR1 as SGHTA and CDR2 as FQGNSA. In this chain, TRBV7-2 is recombined with TRBJ1-2; the D region possibly corresponds to TRBD1 (6 bases align). The sample taken for sequencing was PBMCs. This TCR was recovered from a woman aged 25-40 years in good health and CMV-seronegative. The CDR3 amino acid sequence is: CASSLNRVGGYTF. The DNA sequence is given as TGTGCCAGCAGCTTAAACAGGGTGGGGGGCTACACCTTC.